This TCR beta chain came from a study of CD8+CD57+ T cells in acquired aplastic anemia. Study-level background: Across the sorted CD4+ and CD8+ cells, DNA amounts averaged about 3 ug.

Both TCR beta VDJ combination and CDR3 sequence profiling were carried out. Genomic DNA was the template for this profiling. TCRdb re-called the reads with MiXCR, one entry per CDR3 protein. The data show about 220,000 distinct CDR3 sequences, about 37% seen once. Findings and limits, study-wide: Significance was not reached for CD8+ Simpson's diversity between patients and controls. Patients and controls shared just under 30 CD8+ CDR3 sequences.

This clonotype was observed once. Its antigen is as yet unknown. An end of the junction differs from the germline gene, which may be a read error. CDR1 and CDR2 from the germline V gene are LNHNV and YYDKDF (reference sequence). The CDR3 runs 14 residues. Sequencing was done on a sample of sorted CD4+, CD8+, or CD8+CD57+ T cells (not recorded which) from PBMCs. The chain is built from TRBV15 and TRBJ1-1; maybe TRBD1 (6 bases). The receptor was isolated from a human donor in good health, serving as a control. The CDR3 loop is CAISVRTADTEAFF. CDR3 DNA sequence: TGCGCCATCAGCGTCCGGACAGCCGACACTGAAGCTTTCTTT. Using reference TRBV15 and TRBJ1-1 for the parts outside the CDR3, the full variable domain is DAMVIQNPRYQVTQFGKPVTLSCSQTLNHNVMYWYQQKSSQAPKLLFHYYDKDFNNEADTPDNFQSRRPNTSFCFLDIRSPGLGDTAMYLCAISVRTADTEAFFGQGTRLTVV.